The source of this TCR beta chain is a study of cytomegalovirus exposure and HLA in healthy donors. Likely unrecorded immune exposures existed in these nominally healthy donors. Study results and limitations: Rates of TCR association differed by HLA locus in a later analysis, with DRB1 highest and HLA-C lowest. Upon later analysis, HLA-associated TCR beta chains proved more clonally expanded than other, equally common chains. Certain sequence variants were highly shared and formed a cluster, and this cluster was likely a sequencing artifact.

This CDR3 is 15 amino acids long. Trimming left V 6 bases short and J 3 bases short, with 15 bases between. Per the germline V gene, CDR1 is MNHEY and CDR2 is SVGAGI. PCR amplification relied on 60 Vbeta primers (plus 13 Jbeta primers). The protocol was immunoSEQ multiplex PCR, while the TCRdb copy is restricted to in-frame clones and leaves out a portion. Of roughly 150,000 clones in the sample, over 75% were seen once. This clone was seen once. The antigen is undetermined. Material for sequencing was PBMCs. This TCR was recovered from a man in his thirties or forties in good health and CMV-seropositive. This chain links TRBV6-5 with TRBJ1-5; D is uncertain. CDR3 DNA sequence: TGTGCCAGCAGCCCCGGTCGTTATTACAATCAGCCCCAGCATTTT. Amino acid sequence: CASSPGRYYNQPQHF.